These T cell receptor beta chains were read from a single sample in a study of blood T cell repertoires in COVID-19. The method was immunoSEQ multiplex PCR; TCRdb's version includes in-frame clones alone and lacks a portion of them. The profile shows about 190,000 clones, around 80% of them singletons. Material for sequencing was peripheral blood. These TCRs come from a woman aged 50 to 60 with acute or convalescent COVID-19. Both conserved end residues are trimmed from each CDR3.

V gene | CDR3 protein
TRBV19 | ASSIPGTGVKDTQY
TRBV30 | ACQGTGNIQPQH
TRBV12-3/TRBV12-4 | ASSLDEYGYT
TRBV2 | ASRVEEGATEAF
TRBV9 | ASSRAGTDEKLF
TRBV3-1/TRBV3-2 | ASSQDRVTEAF
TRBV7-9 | ASSRTGTGSYEQY
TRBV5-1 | ASATVGYT
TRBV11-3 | ASSDPYHTGELF
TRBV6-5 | ASSYSSSGASYEQY
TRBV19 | ASSSQRGAEQY
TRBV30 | ASEHLRSGYT
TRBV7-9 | ASSRDRVTDTQY
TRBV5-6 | ASSLWDRAYNEQF
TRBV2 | ASSSSGGAGYNEQF
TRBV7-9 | ASSLPPRGDPTDTQY
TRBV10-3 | AIRPGQGMDYGYT
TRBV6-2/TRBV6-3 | ASSSRAGEQY
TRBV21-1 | ASSKQGTYNSPLH
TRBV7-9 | ASSPWTGGSPLH
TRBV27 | ASSLSRAGNTEAF
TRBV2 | ASSAGTGPNTEAF
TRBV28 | ASSSRVPGQPQH
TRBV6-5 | ASSYSGARGTEAF
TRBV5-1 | ASRRGSYNEQF
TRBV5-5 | ASSFRTGRATNEKLF
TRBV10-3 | AISEMAVEKLF
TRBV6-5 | ASRATVNEKLF
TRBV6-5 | ASSYAPSGVTGYT
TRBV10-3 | AIKGAGAGDTQY
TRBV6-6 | ASSYNRLNTEAF
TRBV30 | AWSVPGGRNIQY
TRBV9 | ASSVGDSGQNTEAF
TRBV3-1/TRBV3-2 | ASSQDLRYEQY
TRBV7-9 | ASSLGEGLGAYEQY
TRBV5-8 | ASSGHGQGDNQPQH
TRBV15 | ATSRLYQPQH
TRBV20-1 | SAVRAEGAF
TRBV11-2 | ASSLLGQGLLATYEQY
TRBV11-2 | ASSLDHGTGYQPQH
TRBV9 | ASSMGTAYNSPLH
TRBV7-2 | ASSLVLAKSNNEQF
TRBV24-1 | ATSSGGLDNEQF
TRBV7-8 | ASSSPLGTSGRGSTDTQY
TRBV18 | ASSPYPGLETGDTQY
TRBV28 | ASSLGREEYEQY
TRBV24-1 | ATSGSSRDSIYGYT
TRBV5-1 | ASSIQDRAEEQY
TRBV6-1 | ASSEASGAKSVRGYT
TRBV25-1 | ASSPQGAGNSPLH
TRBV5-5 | ASSLVRQGAQPQH
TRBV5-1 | ASSLNRGSYEQY